These 29 T cell receptor beta chains came from one sample sequenced in a study of T cell responses to AZD1222 COVID-19 vaccine. The data were produced by immunoSEQ multiplex PCR, yet TCRdb's version contains in-frame clones alone and is incomplete. The table shows about 75,000 clones, with about nine tenths occurring only once. Sequences were derived from peripheral blood, sampled 28 days after the second AZD1222 dose. The receptor source for this set is an adult who received the AZD1222 COVID-19 vaccine.

The CDR3 sequence: CASSLTGFSGANVLTF. In DNA, the CDR3 is TGTGCCAGCAGCTTAACGGGGTTTTCTGGGGCCAACGTCCTGACTTTC. The chain joins TRBV11-2 to TRBJ2-6, with D perhaps TRBD2 (5 bases). The length of the CDR3 is 16 residues. Trimming removed 2 bases from V and 1 base from J, with 9 bases in between. CDR1 SGHAT and CDR2 FQNNGV come from the germline V gene.

This chain links TRBV28 with TRBJ1-6, with D perhaps matching TRBD1 (5 bases). The CDR3 runs 12 residues. Germline V gives CDR1 MDHEN, CDR2 SYDVKM. Trimming took 6 bases from V and 7 from J, leaving 7 bases between them. The DNA for the CDR3 is TGTGCCAGCAGCTCAGGGAATTCACCCCTCCACTTT. Its protein product is CASSSGNSPLHF.

The chain has TRBV7-8 and TRBJ2-1, with 11 bases identical to TRBD2. Germline V CDR1 and CDR2: SGHVS, FQNEAQ. The trim removed 5 bases at V and 7 bases at J, leaving 7 bases unmatched. The CDR3 spans 15 residues. The CDR3, as DNA: TGTGCCAGCAGCACTAGCGGGGGCCAGAGGAATGAGCAGTTCTTC. As protein: CASSTSGGQRNEQFF.

This clone showed up just once. The V call is TRBV2, the J call TRBJ2-5, with D unclear. The V end was cut by 6 bases, the J end by 0 bases, with 8 bases between. The germline V gene has CDR1 SNHLY and CDR2 FYNNEI. The CDR3 sequence is 13 residues long. CDR3 DNA: TGTGCCAGCAGCGCGGAACACCAAGAGACCCAGTACTTC. It encodes CASSAEHQETQYF.

This chain joins TRBV14 and TRBJ2-2; tentative D call: TRBD1 (7 bases). The CDR3 runs 17 residues. The germline CDR1 and CDR2 sequences are SGHDN and FVKESK. The V and J ends lost 4 bases and 5 bases respectively, with 20 bases between them. This CDR3 is CASSPLGGRGNTGELFF. Here the CDR3 DNA reads TGTGCCAGCAGCCCCTTGGGGGGCAGGGGGAATACCGGGGAGCTGTTTTTT.

The rearrangement joins TRBV18 to TRBJ1-2; tentatively, D is TRBD1 (6 bases). Germline CDR1 and CDR2: KGHSH and LQKENI. The CDR3 has 13 residues. V was shortened by 7 bases and J by 2 bases, with 11 bases between the two germline ends. The CDR3 loop reads CASYSTGNYGYTF. For the CDR3, the DNA is TGTGCCAGCTACTCGACAGGAAACTATGGCTACACCTTC.

This sequence joins TRBV3-1 (or the pseudogene TRBV3-2) and TRBJ1-5; 8 bases map to TRBD1. In germline, CDR1 is LGHDT, CDR2 YNNKEL (reference sequence). The V segment lost 3 bases and the J segment 7 bases; nucleotides outside the gene matches: 5. This CDR3 is 14 amino acids long. The CDR3 DNA reads as TGTGCCAGCAGCCACACAGGGGGAGTACAGCCCCAGCATTTT. Residues: CASSHTGGVQPQHF.

The chain links TRBV18 to TRBJ2-5, with a tentative D call TRBD1 (6 bases). The CDR3 spans 15 residues. Germline V gene data show CDR1 as KGHSH and CDR2 as LQKENI. V lost 2 bases and J 2 bases, leaving 12 bases between the germline ends. Written as DNA, the CDR3 is TGTGCCAGCTCACCAGTGGGACACCAACAAGAGACCCAGTACTTC. Its translation is CASSPVGHQQETQYF.

The V and J genes are TRBV9 and TRBJ2-7; D not resolved. The CDR3 contains 12 residues. Trimming pared 0 bases from V and 6 bases from J, leaving 7 bases between. Germline CDR1 is SGDLS and CDR2 is YYNGEE. CDR3 sequence reads: CASSVVWGEQYF. The DNA of the CDR3 is TGTGCCAGCAGCGTAGTTTGGGGCGAGCAGTACTTC. Variable domain in full (rest from reference TRBV9 and TRBJ2-7): DSGVTQTPKHLITATGQRVTLRCSPRSGDLSVYWYQQSLDQGLQFLIQYYNGEERAKGNILERFSAQQFPDLHSELNLSSLELGDSALYFCASSVVWGEQYFGPGTRLTVT.

This chain joins TRBV19 and TRBJ2-7; D is undetermined. The germline gives CDR1 LNHDA, CDR2 SQIVND (reference sequence). V was trimmed by 8 bases and J by 2 bases, leaving 10 bases between them. The CDR3 loop spans 12 amino acids. CDR3 bases: TGTGCCAGTGCCTCTTACGCCTACGAGCAGTACTTC. Protein product: CASASYAYEQYF.

This chain joins TRBV5-8 and TRBJ1-1; D gene ambiguous. The germline V gene encodes CDR1 SGHTS and CDR2 YDEGEE. The ends were cut back, 0 bases at V and 1 base at J, with 10 bases in the middle. The CDR3 is 15 amino acids. The CDR3: CASSLVGSGNTEAFF. CDR3 DNA sequence: TGTGCCAGCAGCTTGGTGGGGTCAGGGAACACTGAAGCTTTCTTT.

The V and J genes are TRBV19 and TRBJ1-6; 8 nucleotides match TRBD1. The CDR3 runs 15 residues. Losses at the gene ends were 6 bases for V and 5 bases for J; bases not matched to a gene: 6. Germline V lookup: CDR1 LNHDA, CDR2 SQIVND (reference sequence). The CDR3 DNA reads as TGTGCCAGTAGCACAGACAGGGGCCATAATTCACCCCTCCACTTT. It codes for CASSTDRGHNSPLHF.

V and J are TRBV6-6 and TRBJ1-6, with D possibly TRBD1 on 5 matching bases. V was trimmed by 1 base and J by 8 bases, leaving 12 bases between them. CDR1 MNHNY and CDR2 SVGAGI come from the germline V gene (reference sequence). The CDR3 has 15 residues. The CDR3 region is CASSYYSGTYSPLHF. CDR3 nucleotides: TGTGCCAGCAGTTACTATTCTGGGACTTATTCACCCCTCCACTTT.

V gene TRBV10-3 combines with J gene TRBJ2-7; 8 bases align to TRBD1. The CDR3 is made up of 15 amino acids. J was trimmed by 2 bases and V by 0 bases; bases with no gene match: 3. Germline CDR1 is ENHRY and CDR2 is SYGVKD. CDR3: CAISESGQGAYEQYF. DNA for the CDR3: TGTGCCATCAGTGAGTCCGGACAGGGCGCCTACGAGCAGTACTTC.

V and J are TRBV3-1 (or the pseudogene TRBV3-2) and TRBJ2-5; TRBD1 might be the D (6 bases). This CDR3 is 15 amino acids long. V shed 4 bases and J shed 5 bases, with 17 bases lying between them. Germline assignment: CDR1 LGHDT and CDR2 YNNKEL (reference sequence). The CDR3 is CASSPEIGGYETQYF. For the CDR3, the DNA is TGTGCCAGCAGCCCCGAAATAGGGGGATACGAGACCCAGTACTTC.

The chain recombines TRBV30 with TRBJ1-6; the D gene is possibly TRBD1 (5 bases). This CDR3 contains 14 residues. Germline CDR1 is GTSNPN and CDR2 is SVGIG (reference sequence). Trimming took 0 bases from V and 7 from J, leaving 10 bases between them. The CDR3 here is CAWSVEGWNSPLHF. The CDR3 DNA is TGTGCCTGGAGTGTAGAGGGGTGGAATTCACCCCTCCACTTT.

This CDR3 reads CASTGTGELFF. The CDR3 coding sequence is TGTGCCAGCACTGGGACCGGGGAGCTGTTTTTT. The V and J genes are TRBV11-3 and TRBJ2-2; unclear D gene. The CDR3 spans 11 residues. Trimming shortened V by 7 bases and J by 5 bases, and 5 bases separated the two germline ends. The germline CDR1 and CDR2 sequences are SGHNT and YENEEA.

Only a few counts were recorded for this clone. For the CDR3, the DNA is TGTGCCAGCAGCCCTGGACAGGGTAAAGCCGGGGAGCTGTTTTTT. Amino acid sequence: CASSPGQGKAGELFF. The gene calls are TRBV4-2 and TRBJ2-2; TRBD1 aligns across 8 bases. The junction had 7 bases not matched to a gene; V was cut back by 4 bases and J by 6 bases. Germline loops: CDR1 LGHNA, CDR2 YNFKEQ. There are 15 residues in the CDR3.

V and J are TRBV10-1 and TRBJ1-1; D remains ambiguous. This CDR3 has 13 residues. Trimming cost V 2 bases and J 4 bases, with 8 bases left between them. Germline CDR1 reads WNHNN; CDR2 reads SYGVQD (reference sequence). The CDR3, as DNA: TGCGCCAGCAGTGAGGGGATGGGCACTGAAGCTTTCTTT. It is translated as CASSEGMGTEAFF.

This chain uses TRBV10-3 with TRBJ1-5; a possible D gene is TRBD1 (6 bases). The CDR3 contains 16 residues. V was pared by 4 bases and J by 6 bases, with 19 bases between. From germline, CDR1 is ENHRY and CDR2 SYGVKD. The CDR3 sequence is CAISAGQSTLGQPQHF. CDR3 nucleotide sequence: TGTGCCATCAGTGCTGGACAGTCCACTCTGGGTCAGCCCCAGCATTTT.

This chain links TRBV5-8 with TRBJ1-2; D call uncertain. Trimming took 1 base from V and 2 from J, leaving 6 bases between them. This CDR3 is built from 13 residues. From germline, CDR1 is SGHTS and CDR2 YDEGEE. This CDR3 is CASSLRRNYGYTF. DNA of the CDR3: TGTGCCAGCAGCTTGCGACGGAACTATGGCTACACCTTC. Full variable domain (outside the CDR3, taken from reference TRBV5-8 and TRBJ1-2): EAGVTQSPTHLIKTRGQQATLRCSPISGHTSVYWYQQALGLGLQFLLWYDEGEERNRGNFPPRFSGRQFPNYSSELNVNALELEDSALYLCASSLRRNYGYTFGSGTRLTVV.

The chain employs TRBV19 and TRBJ1-2, with D perhaps TRBD1 (5 bases). V was cut by 7 bases and J by 2 bases, with 11 bases left in between. Germline V gene sequence: CDR1 LNHDA, CDR2 SQIVND (reference sequence). The CDR3 consists of 13 residues. The CDR3 sequence is CASTRDWNYGYTF. The CDR3 nucleotides are TGTGCCAGTACGCGGGACTGGAACTATGGCTACACCTTC.

The genes are TRBV11-3 and TRBJ1-1, with D possibly TRBD1 on 6 matching bases. Trimming removed 5 bases from V and 9 bases from J, with 13 bases in between. The CDR3 is 12 residues long. From germline, CDR1 is SGHNT and CDR2 YENEEA. In DNA, the CDR3 is TGTGCCAGCAGCGCGACCGGGACACAAGCTTTCTTT. This gives the protein CASSATGTQAFF.

The chain uses TRBV20-1 and TRBJ2-3, with unresolved D. The germline V gene encodes CDR1 DFQATT and CDR2 SNEGSKA (reference sequence). The ends were cut back, 5 bases at V and 5 bases at J, with 8 bases in the middle. The CDR3 has 11 amino acids. CDR3 DNA sequence: TGCAGTGCTCCTTTTGGAGATACGCAGTATTTT. It translates to CSAPFGDTQYF.

This rearrangement joins TRBV11-3 to TRBJ2-1; 7 bases map to TRBD2. The CDR3 extends over 17 amino acids. CDR1 is SGHNT, CDR2 YENEEA, per germline. Trimming took 1 base from V and 6 from J; bases not matched to a gene: 12. In DNA form, the CDR3 reads TGTGCCAGCAGCTTAGGCCTCACTAGCGCTGTAATCAATGAGCAGTTCTTC. Translation gives CASSLGLTSAVINEQFF. Based on the CDR3 plus reference TRBV11-3 and TRBJ2-1, the full variable domain is EAGVVQSPRYKIIEKKQPVAFWCNPISGHNTLYWYLQNLGQGPELLIRYENEEAVDDSQLPKDRFSAERLKGVDSTLKIQPAELGDSAVYLCASSLGLTSAVINEQFFGPGTRLTVL.

The V and J genes are TRBV28 and TRBJ1-2; perhaps TRBD1 as D (6 bases). Trimming took 7 bases from V and 2 from J, leaving 17 bases between them. This CDR3 is built from 15 residues. Germline CDR1 MDHEN, CDR2 SYDVKM. CDR3 loop: CASTRTGTYNYGYTF. The DNA for the CDR3 is TGTGCCAGCACCAGAACCGGGACATACAACTATGGCTACACCTTC.

The chain links TRBV18 to TRBJ2-2; D perhaps matches TRBD2 (5 bases). The CDR3 is 15 amino acids. In germline, CDR1 is KGHSH, CDR2 LQKENI. Deletions cut 3 bases from V and 1 base from J, with 9 bases between. CDR3 coding DNA: TGTGCCAGCTCACCCTTCGGAGGGAACACCGGGGAGCTGTTTTTT. This gives the protein CASSPFGGNTGELFF. The whole variable domain, remainder taken from reference TRBV18 and TRBJ2-2, is NAGVMQNPRHLVRRRGQEARLRCSPMKGHSHVYWYRQLPEEGLKFMVYLQKENIIDESGMPKERFSAEFPKEGPSILRIQQVVRGDSAAYFCASSPFGGNTGELFFGEGSRLTVL.

This CDR3 reads CSVEGRNTEAFF. CDR3 nucleotide sequence: TGCAGCGTTGAAGGGAGAAACACTGAAGCTTTCTTT. The rearrangement links TRBV29-1 to TRBJ1-1; D not certain. Between the trimmed V and J ends, which lost 1 base and 2 bases, there was a span of 5 bases. Germline CDR1 reads SQVTM; CDR2 reads ANQGSEA. CDR3 length: 12 residues.

The V gene is TRBV28, the J gene TRBJ1-5, with D unclear. This CDR3 spans 15 amino acids. V shed 3 bases and J shed 7 bases, with 16 bases lying between them. Germline values: CDR1 MDHEN, CDR2 SYDVKM. The CDR3 sequence is CASSFVAAANQPQHF. The CDR3 DNA is TGTGCCAGCAGTTTTGTCGCTGCAGCTAACCAGCCCCAGCATTTT.